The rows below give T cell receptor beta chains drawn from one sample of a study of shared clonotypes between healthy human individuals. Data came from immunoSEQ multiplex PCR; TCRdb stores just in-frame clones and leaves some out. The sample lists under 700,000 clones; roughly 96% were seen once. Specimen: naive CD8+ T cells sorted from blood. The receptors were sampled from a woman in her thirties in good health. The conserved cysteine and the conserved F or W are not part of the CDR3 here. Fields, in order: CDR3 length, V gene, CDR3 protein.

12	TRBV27	ASSPRLAGDEQY
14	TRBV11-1	ASSPEMGHPWNEQY
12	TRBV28	ASSLLLGNFEQF
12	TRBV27	ASRLAGGAYEQY
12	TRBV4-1	ASSQVTQSYEQY
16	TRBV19	ASSTALIVSGRADEQF
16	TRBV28	ASSAQFIGPKPLGTQY
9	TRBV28	ASSFEDTQY
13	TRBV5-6	ASSHAGGVFEKLF
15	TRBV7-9	ASSRRDTFPDDHGYT
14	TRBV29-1	SVVWGTSGSVDEQF
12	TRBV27	ASSLGPLRNGYT
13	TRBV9	ASSGSGTDKNIQY
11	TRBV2	ASSDVRHYGYT
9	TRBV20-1	SAPGQPEAF
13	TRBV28	ASSLFPGATDTQY
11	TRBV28	ASGLAEAYEQY
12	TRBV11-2	ASSLQQGPFEAF
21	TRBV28	ASSLGAFSSPGQKVATNEKLF
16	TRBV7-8	ASSSRPGLAGAEDTQY
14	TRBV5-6	ASSLMLEGQYTEAF
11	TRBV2	ASSGTGTGELF
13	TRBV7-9	ASSPSGGGLYEQY
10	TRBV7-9	ASSLGLETQY
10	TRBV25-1	ASGNYFGTQY
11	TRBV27	ASSLTNKYEQF
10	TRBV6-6	ASGVVLLEAF
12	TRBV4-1	ASSQVVITYEQY
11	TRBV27	ASSFGLTYEQY
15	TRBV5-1	ASSLAALGGSSYEQY
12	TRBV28	ASGTQGIGNTIY
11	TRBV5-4	ASRDFGYTEAF
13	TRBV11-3	ASSLAGRSTDTQY
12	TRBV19	ASSIKGAYNEQF
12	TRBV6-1	ASSEQVLNYGYT
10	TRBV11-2	ASSLVHYEQY
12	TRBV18	ASKGTSGPYEQY
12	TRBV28	ASSFSLSSYEQY
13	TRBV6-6	ASSYSNDRSYGYT
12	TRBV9	ASSQVGTSDEQF
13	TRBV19	ASSPSYRGGTEAF
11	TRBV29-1	SVKPGHNYEQY
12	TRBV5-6	ASSTSGGPHEQY
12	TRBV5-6	ASSFGLAGEEQY
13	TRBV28	ASSGPTESSYEQY
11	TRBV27	ASSLSGINEQF
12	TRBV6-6	ASSYSGLAYEQY
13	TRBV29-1	SVNGHSGTYNEQF
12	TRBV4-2	ASSPSGGETEAF
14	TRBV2	ASSEESVSSTDTQY
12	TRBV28	ASSGTGEYYEQY
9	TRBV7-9	ASTAGYEQY
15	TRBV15	ATSRDRAAATNYGYT
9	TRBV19	ASTRGGEQF
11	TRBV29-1	SGRAKGVNEQF
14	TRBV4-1	ASSPRTRSGRQPQH
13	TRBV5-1	ASSFMREAQETQY
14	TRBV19	ASREAHGLGNQPQH